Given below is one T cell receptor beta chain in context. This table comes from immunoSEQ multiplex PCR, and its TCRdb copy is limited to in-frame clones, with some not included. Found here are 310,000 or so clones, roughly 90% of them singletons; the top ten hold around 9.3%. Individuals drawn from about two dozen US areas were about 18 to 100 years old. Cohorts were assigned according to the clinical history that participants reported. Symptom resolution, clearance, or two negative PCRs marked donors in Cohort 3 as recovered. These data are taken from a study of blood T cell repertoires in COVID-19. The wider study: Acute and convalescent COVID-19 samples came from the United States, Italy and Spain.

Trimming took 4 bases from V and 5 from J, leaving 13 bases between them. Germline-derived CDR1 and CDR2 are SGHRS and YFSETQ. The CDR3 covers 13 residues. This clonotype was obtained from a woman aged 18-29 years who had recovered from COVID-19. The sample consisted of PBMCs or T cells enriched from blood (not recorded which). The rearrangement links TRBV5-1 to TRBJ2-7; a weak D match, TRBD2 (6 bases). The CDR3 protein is CASSLRGYDEQYF. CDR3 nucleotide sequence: TGCGCCAGCAGCCTCCGGGGGTACGACGAGCAGTACTTC.